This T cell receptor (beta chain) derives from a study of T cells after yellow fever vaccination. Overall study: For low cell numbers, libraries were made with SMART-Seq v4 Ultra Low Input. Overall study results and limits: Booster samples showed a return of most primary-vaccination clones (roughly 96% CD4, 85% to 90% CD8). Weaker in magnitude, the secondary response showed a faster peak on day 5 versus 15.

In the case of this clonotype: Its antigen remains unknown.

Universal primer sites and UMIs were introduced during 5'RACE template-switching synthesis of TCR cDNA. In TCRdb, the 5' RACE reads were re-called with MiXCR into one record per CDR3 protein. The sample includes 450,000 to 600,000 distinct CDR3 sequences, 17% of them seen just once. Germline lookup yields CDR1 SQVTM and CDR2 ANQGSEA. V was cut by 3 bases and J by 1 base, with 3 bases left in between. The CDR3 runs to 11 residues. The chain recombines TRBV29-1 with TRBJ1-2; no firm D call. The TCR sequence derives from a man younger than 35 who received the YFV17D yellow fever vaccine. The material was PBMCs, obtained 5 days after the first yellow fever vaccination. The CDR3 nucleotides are TGCAGCGTTGAGAATAACTATGGCTACACCTTC. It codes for CSVENNYGYTF.